The sequence of this TCR beta chain was determined in a study of blood T cell repertoires in COVID-19. About the study: COVID-19 samples, acute and convalescent, were from the United States, Italy and Spain. T cells, B-cell-depleted T cells, or PBMCs supplied cDNA or gDNA.

Trimming stripped 4 bases from V and 1 base from J, with 14 bases between. The CDR3 loop spans 16 amino acids. Looked up from germline, CDR1 is SNHLY and CDR2 is FYNNEI. Under the authors' procedure: Estimates of nucleated cell counts were drawn from the amplification of reference gene primers. The protocol was immunoSEQ multiplex PCR, while the TCRdb copy is restricted to in-frame clones and leaves out a portion. Clone size and V and J calls were adopted from that table, with D and trimming inferred from the DNA. This table has over 120,000 clones, around 81% appearing once. The sequencing input was peripheral blood. This rearrangement joins TRBV2 to TRBJ2-1, with D tentatively TRBD1 (5 bases). The TCR was taken from a woman aged 60 to 75 with acute or convalescent COVID-19. The CDR3 sequence is CASSGPGGQSYNEQFF. CDR3 DNA sequence: TGTGCCAGCAGTGGGCCTGGCGGACAATCCTACAATGAGCAGTTCTTC.